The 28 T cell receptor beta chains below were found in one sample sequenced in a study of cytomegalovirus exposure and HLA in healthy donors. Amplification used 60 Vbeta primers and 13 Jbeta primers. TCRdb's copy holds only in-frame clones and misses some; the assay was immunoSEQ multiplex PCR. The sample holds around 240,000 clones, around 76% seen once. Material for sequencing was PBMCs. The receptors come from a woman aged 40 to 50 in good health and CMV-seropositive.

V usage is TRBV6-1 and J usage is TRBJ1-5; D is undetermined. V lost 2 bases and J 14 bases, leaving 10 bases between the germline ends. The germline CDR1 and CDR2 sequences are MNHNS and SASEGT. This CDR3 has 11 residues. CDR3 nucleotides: TGTGCCAGCAGTGAATATCGGGAAGAGCATTTT. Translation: CASSEYREEHF.

The CDR3 spells CASSLVLAVSSYEQYF. CDR3 DNA sequence: TGTGCCAGCAGCTTGGTACTAGCGGTCAGCTCCTACGAGCAGTACTTC. The chain joins TRBV5-6 to TRBJ2-7; 8 nucleotides agree with TRBD2. CDR1 SGHDT and CDR2 YYEEEE come from the germline V gene. The CDR3 is 16 amino acids. V lost 0 bases and J lost 0; bases outside the gene matches: 5.

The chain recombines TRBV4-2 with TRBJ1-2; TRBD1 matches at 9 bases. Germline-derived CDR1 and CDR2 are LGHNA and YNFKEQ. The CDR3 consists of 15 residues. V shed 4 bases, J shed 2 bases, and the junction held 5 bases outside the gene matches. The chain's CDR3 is CASSPRTGANYGYTF. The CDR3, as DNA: TGTGCCAGCAGCCCCAGGACAGGGGCAAACTATGGCTACACCTTC.

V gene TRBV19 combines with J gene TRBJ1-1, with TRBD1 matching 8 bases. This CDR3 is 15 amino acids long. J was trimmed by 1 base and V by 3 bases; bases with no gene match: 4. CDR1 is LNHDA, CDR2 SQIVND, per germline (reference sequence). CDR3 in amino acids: CASSMGDRGNTEAFF. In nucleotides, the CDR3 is TGTGCCAGTAGTATGGGAGACAGGGGGAACACTGAAGCTTTCTTT.

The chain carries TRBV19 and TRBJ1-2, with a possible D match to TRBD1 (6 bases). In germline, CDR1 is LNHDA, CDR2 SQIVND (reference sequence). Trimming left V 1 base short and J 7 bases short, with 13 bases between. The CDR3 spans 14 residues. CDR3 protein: CASSIGGRGAGYTF. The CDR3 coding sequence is TGTGCCAGTAGTATAGGAGGCAGGGGCGCTGGCTACACCTTC.

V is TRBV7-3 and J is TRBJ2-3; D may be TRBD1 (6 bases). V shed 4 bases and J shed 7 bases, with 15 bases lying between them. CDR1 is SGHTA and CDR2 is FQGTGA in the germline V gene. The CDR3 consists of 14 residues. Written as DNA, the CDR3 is TGTGCCAGCAGCTCCGTCGTTGGGGGCCATACGCAGTATTTT. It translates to CASSSVVGGHTQYF.

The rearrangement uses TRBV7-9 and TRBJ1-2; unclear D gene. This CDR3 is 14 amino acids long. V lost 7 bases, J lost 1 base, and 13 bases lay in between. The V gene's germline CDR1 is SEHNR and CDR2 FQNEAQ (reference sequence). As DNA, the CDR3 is TGTGCCAGCACCCGGAGGGAACTTAACTATGGCTACACCTTC. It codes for CASTRRELNYGYTF.

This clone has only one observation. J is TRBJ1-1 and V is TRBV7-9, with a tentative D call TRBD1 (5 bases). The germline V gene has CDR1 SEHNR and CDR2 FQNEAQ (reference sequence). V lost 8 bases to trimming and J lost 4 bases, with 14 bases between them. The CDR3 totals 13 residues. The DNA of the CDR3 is TGTGCCAGCCGCGCGCTCGGGGGCACTGAAGCTTTCTTT. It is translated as CASRALGGTEAFF.

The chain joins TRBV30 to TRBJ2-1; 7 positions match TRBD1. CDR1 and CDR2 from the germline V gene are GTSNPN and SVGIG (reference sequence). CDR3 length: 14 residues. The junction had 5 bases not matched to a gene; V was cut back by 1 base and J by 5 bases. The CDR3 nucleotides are TGTGCCTGGAGTGAAGGGGGCCACCACAATGAGCAGTTCTTC. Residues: CAWSEGGHHNEQFF.

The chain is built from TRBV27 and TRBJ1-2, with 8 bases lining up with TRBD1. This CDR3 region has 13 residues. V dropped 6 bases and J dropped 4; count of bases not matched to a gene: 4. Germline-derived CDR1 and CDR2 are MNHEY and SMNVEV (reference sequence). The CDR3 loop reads CASSLGTGYGYTF. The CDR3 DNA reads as TGTGCCAGCAGCCTAGGGACAGGCTATGGCTACACCTTC.

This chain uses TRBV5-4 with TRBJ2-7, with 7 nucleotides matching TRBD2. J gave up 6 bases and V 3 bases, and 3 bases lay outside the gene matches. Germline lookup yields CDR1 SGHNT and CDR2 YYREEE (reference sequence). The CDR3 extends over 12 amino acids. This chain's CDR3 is CASSSKRGEQYF. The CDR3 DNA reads TGTGCCAGCAGCTCTAAGCGGGGCGAGCAGTACTTC.

The CDR3 region is CASRPGPRGYGYTF. CDR3 bases: TGTGCCAGCAGACCCGGACCGCGGGGGTATGGCTACACCTTC. V and J are TRBV6-5 and TRBJ1-2, with D possibly TRBD1 on 5 matching bases. The length of the CDR3 is 14 residues. Germline lookup yields CDR1 MNHEY and CDR2 SVGAGI. Trimming took 6 bases from V and 5 from J, leaving 16 bases between them.

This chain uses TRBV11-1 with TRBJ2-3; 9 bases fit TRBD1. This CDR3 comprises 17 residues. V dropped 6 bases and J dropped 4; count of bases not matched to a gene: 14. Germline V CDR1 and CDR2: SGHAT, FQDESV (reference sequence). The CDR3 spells CASSPLTGTGNPDTQYF. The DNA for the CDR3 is TGTGCCAGCAGTCCCCTGACCGGGACAGGGAACCCAGATACGCAGTATTTT.

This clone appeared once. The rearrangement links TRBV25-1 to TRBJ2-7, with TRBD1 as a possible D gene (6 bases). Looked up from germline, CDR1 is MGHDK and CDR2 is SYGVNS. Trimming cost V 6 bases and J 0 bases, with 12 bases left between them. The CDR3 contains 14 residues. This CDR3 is CASRRTENSYEQYF. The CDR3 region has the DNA TGTGCCAGCAGGCGGACAGAGAACTCCTACGAGCAGTACTTC.

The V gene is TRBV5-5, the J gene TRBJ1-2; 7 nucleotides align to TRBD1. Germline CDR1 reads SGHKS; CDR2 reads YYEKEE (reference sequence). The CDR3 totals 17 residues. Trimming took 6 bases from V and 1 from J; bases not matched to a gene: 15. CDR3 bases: TGTGCCAGCAACCCCCCACCCCGGGACAGCTATAACTATGGCTACACCTTC. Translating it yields CASNPPPRDSYNYGYTF.

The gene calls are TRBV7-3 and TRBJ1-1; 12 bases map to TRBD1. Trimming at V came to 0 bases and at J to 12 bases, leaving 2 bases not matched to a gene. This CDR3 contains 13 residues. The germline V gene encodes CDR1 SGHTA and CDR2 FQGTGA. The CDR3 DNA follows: TGTGCCAGCAGCTTAACGGGACAGGGGGCGACTTTCTTT. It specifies CASSLTGQGATFF.

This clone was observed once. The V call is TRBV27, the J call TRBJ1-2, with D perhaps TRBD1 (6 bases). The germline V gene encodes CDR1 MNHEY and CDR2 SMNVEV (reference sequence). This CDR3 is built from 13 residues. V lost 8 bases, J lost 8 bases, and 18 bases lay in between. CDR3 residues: CASATGTAWGYTF. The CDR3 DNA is TGTGCCAGCGCGACAGGCACAGCCTGGGGCTACACCTTC.

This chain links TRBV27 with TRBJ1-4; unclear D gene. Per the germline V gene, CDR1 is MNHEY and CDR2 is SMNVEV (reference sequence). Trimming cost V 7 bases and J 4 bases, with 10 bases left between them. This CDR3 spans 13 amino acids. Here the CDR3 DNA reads TGTGCCAGCAAAACCCGCGGTAATGAAAAACTGTTTTTT. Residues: CASKTRGNEKLFF.

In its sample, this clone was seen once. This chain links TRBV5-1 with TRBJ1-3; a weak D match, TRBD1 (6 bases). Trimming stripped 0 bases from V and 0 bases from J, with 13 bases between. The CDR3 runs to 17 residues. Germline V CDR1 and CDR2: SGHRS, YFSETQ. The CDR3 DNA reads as TGCGCCAGCAGCTTGGAGGGGGACGCTAGCTCTGGAAACACCATATATTTT. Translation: CASSLEGDASSGNTIYF.

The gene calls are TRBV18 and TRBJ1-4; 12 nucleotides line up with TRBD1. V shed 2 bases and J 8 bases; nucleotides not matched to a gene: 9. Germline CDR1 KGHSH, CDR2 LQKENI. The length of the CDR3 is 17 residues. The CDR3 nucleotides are TGTGCCAGCTCACCATCGGGACAGGGGGCGCGAAGGGAAAAACTGTTTTTT. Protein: CASSPSGQGARREKLFF.

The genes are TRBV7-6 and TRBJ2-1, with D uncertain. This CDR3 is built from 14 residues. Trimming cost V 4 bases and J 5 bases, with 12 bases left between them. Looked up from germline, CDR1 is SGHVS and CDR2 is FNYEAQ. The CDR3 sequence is CASSSGNYHNEQFF. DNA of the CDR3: TGTGCCAGCAGCTCTGGAAACTACCACAATGAGCAGTTCTTC.

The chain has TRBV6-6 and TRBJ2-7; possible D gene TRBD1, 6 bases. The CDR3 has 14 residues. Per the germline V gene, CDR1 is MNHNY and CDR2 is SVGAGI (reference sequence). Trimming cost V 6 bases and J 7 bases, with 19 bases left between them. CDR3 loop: CASRGQPFPLEQYF. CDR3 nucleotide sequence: TGTGCCAGCAGAGGACAGCCGTTCCCCCTAGAGCAGTACTTC.

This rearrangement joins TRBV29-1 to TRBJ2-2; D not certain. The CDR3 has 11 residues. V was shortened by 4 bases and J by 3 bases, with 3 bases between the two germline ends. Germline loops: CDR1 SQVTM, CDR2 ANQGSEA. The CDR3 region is CSVADTGELFF. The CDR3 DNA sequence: TGCAGCGTTGCTGACACCGGGGAGCTGTTTTTT.

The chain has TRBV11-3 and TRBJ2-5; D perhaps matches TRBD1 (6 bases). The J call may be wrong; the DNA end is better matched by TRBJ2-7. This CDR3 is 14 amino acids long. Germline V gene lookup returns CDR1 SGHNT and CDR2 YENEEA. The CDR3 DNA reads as TGTGCCAGCAGCTTAAAAACAGGGATCTACGAGCAGTACTTC. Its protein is CASSLKTGIYEQYF.

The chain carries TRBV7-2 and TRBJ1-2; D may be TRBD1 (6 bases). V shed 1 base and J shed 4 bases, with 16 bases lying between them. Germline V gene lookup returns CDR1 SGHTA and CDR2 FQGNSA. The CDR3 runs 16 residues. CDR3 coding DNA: TGTGCCAGCAGCTTAGTAGGGGGACCGCAAGTCTATGGCTACACCTTC. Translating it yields CASSLVGGPQVYGYTF.

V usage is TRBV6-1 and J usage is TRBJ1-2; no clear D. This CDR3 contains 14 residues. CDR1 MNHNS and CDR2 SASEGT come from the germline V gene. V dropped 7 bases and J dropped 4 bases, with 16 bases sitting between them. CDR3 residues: CASNPADKAYGYTF. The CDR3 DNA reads TGTGCCAGCAACCCAGCAGACAAAGCCTATGGCTACACCTTC.

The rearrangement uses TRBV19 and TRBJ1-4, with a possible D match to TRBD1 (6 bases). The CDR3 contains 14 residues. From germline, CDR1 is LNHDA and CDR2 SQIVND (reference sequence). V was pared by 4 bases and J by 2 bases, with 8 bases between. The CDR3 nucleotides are TGTGCCAGTAGTAGCGGACAGACTAATGAAAAACTGTTTTTT. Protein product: CASSSGQTNEKLFF.

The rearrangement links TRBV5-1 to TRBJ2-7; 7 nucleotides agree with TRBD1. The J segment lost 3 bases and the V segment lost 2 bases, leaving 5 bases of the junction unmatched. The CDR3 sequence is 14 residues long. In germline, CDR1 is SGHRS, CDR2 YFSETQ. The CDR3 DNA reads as TGCGCCAGCAGCTTAGGACAGGTAGTCTACGAGCAGTACTTC. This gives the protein CASSLGQVVYEQYF.